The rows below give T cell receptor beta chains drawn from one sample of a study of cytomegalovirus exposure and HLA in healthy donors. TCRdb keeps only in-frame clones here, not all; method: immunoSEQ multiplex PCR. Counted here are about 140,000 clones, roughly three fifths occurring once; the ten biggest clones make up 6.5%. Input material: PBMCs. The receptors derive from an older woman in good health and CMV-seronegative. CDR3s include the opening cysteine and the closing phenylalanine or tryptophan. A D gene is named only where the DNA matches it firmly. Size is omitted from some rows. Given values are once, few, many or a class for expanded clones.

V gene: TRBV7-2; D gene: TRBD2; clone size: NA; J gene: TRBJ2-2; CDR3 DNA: TGTGCCAGCAGCTTAAGTAGCGGGGGCACCCGCACCGGGGAGCTGTTTTTT; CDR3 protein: CASSLSSGGTRTGELFF
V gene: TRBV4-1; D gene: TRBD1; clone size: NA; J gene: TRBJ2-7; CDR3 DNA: TGCGCCAGCAGTATTACCCGGACAGGGGGCTCGTACGAGCAGTACTTC; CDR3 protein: CASSITRTGGSYEQYF
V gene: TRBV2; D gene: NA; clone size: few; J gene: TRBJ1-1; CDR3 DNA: TGTGCCACCCGGGAGGGGATGAACACTGAAGCTTTCTTT; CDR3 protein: CATREGMNTEAFF
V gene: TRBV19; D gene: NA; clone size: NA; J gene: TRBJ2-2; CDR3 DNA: TGTGCCAGTAGTATAAGAGGTACCGGGGAGCTGTTTTTT; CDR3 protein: CASSIRGTGELFF
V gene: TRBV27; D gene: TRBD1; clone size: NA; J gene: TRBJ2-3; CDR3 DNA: TGTGCCAGAGGGCTCAAGGGGGCGACAGATACGCAGTATTTT; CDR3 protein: CARGLKGATDTQYF
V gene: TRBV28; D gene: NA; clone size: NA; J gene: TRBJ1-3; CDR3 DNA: TGTGCCAGCAGTTTATTAGGGGCTGGAAACACCATATATTTT; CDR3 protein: CASSLLGAGNTIYF
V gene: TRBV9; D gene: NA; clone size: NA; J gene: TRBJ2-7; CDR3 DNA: TGTGCCAGCAGCCCCGATCAAGGGGGAACCTACGAGCAGTACTTC; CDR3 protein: CASSPDQGGTYEQYF
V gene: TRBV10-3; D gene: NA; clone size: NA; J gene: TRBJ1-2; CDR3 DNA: TGTGCCATCAGTGAGGGGCTGTCAGTGAACTATGGCTACACCTTC; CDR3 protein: CAISEGLSVNYGYTF
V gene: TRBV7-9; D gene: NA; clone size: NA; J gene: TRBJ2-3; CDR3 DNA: TGTGCCAGCAGCTTAGTAGTAGGGGCTAGCACAGATACGCAGTATTTT; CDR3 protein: CASSLVVGASTDTQYF
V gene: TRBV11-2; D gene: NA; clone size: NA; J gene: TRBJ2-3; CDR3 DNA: TGTGCCAGCAGCTTTCAGGCCAGCCCCACAGATACGCAGTATTTT; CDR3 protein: CASSFQASPTDTQYF
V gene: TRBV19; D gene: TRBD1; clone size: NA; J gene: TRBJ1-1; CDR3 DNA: TGTGCCAGTAGTTCAGGGGGCGCGGGGACTGAAGCTTTCTTT; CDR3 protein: CASSSGGAGTEAFF
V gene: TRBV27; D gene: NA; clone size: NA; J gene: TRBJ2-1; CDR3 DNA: TGTGCCAGCATCCGGAATGAGCAGTTCTTC; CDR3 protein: CASIRNEQFF
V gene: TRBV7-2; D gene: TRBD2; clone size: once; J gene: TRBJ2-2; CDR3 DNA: TGTGCCAGCAGCTTATTCGGGGGGTCCGGGGAGCTGTTTTTT; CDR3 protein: CASSLFGGSGELFF
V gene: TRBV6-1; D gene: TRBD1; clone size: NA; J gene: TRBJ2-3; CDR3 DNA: TGTGCCAGCAGTGGACAGGGATGGCAAGCAGATACGCAGTATTTT; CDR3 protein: CASSGQGWQADTQYF
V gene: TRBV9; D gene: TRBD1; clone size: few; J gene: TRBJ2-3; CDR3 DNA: TGTGCCAGCAGCGTAGGCCCTGGGACAGGGAGGGCCCCAGATACGCAGTATTTT; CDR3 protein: CASSVGPGTGRAPDTQYF
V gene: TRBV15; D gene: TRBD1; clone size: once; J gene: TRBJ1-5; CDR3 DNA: TGTGCCACCAACCCGACAGGGGGGAGCAATCAGCCCCAGCATTTT; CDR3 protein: CATNPTGGSNQPQHF
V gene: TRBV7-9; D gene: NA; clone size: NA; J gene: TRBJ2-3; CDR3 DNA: TGTGCCAGCAGCCGCCGGGGGGCATGGGCTAGCCAACGCACAGATACGCAGTATTTT; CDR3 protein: CASSRRGAWASQRTDTQYF
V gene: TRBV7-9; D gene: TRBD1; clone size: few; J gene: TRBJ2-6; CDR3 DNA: TGTGCCAGCAGCCTCAGGACAGGAGGAGCCTCTGGGGCCAACGTCCTGACTTTC; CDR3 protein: CASSLRTGGASGANVLTF
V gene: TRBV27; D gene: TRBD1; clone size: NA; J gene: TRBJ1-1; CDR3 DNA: TGTGCCAGCATGACCGGGACAGGGAACACTGAAGCTTTCTTT; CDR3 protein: CASMTGTGNTEAFF
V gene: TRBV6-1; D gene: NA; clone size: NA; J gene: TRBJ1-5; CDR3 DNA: TGTGCCAGCAGTGATTCAGGCAGCTATCATAGCAATCAGCCCCAGCATTTT; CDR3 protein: CASSDSGSYHSNQPQHF
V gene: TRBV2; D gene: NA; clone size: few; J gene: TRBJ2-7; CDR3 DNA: TGTGCCAGCAACCAGGGGACCTTATCCTACGAGCAGTACTTC; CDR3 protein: CASNQGTLSYEQYF
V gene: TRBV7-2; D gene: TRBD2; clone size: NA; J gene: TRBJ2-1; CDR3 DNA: TGTGCCAGCAGCTTAGACCCGGGGGGGCGAAGTAATGAGCAGTTCTTC; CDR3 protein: CASSLDPGGRSNEQFF
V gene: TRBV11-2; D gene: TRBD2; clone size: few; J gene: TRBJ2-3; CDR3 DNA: TGTGCCAGCAGCTTCACTAGCGGGGGGGGCTCTAGCACAGATACGCAGTATTTT; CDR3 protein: CASSFTSGGGSSTDTQYF
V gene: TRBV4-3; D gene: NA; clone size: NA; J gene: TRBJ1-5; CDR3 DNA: TGCGCCAGCAGCCAAGAATTCAGGGCTAGCAATCAGCCCCAGCATTTT; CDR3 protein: CASSQEFRASNQPQHF
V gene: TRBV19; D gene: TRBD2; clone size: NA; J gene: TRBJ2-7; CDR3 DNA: TGTGCCAGTAGTAGGCCGAAAACTAGCGCCACTAGCTCCTACGAGCAGTACTTC; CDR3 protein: CASSRPKTSATSSYEQYF
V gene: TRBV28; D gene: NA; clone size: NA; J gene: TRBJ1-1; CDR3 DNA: TGTGCCAGCAGTTTACCGCCTCCAGGGGCTGAAGCTTTCTTT; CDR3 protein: CASSLPPPGAEAFF
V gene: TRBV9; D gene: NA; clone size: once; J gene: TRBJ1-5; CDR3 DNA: TGTGCCAGCAGGGGGGAGGGAGGGAATCAGCCCCAGCATTTT; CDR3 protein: CASRGEGGNQPQHF
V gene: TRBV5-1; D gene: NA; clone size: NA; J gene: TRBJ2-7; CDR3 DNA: TGCGCCAGCAGCTTGGACAGGGCCTACGAGCAGTACTTC; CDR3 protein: CASSLDRAYEQYF
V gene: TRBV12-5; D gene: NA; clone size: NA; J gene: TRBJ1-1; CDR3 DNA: TGTGCTAGTGGTTCAGGGTTACTGAACACTGAAGCTTTCTTT; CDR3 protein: CASGSGLLNTEAFF
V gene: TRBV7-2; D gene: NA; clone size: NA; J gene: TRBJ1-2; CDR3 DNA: TGTGCCAGCAGCTTCGGATCAGGGGTCTATGGCTACACCTTC; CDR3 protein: CASSFGSGVYGYTF
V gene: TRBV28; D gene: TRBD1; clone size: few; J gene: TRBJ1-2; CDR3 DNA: TGTGCCAGCAGGTTGGCCTTACCGGGACAGGGGGACGGACTCATTGGCTACACCTTC; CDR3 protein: CASRLALPGQGDGLIGYTF
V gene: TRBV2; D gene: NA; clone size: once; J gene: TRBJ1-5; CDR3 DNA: TGTGCCAGCAGTGAGGACAGCCCCTATAGCAATCAGCCCCAGCATTTT; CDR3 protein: CASSEDSPYSNQPQHF
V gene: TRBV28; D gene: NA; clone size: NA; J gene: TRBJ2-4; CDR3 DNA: TGTGCCAGCACTGACACCTTAGCCAAAAACATTCAGTACTTC; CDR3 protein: CASTDTLAKNIQYF
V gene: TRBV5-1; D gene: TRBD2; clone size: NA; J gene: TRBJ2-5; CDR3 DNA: TGCGCCAGCAGCTTGGTTGGGACTAGCGGAAAAGAGACCCAGTACTTC; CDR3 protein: CASSLVGTSGKETQYF
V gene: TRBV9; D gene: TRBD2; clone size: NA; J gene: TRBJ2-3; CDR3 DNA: TGTGCCAGCAGCGTAGGGGGGGGAAAGGGGGATACGCAGTATTTT; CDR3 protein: CASSVGGGKGDTQYF
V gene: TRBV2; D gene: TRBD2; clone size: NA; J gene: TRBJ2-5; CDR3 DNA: TGTGCCAGCAGTGATGTGGGAGGGCCAATGGAGACCCAGTACTTC; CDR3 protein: CASSDVGGPMETQYF
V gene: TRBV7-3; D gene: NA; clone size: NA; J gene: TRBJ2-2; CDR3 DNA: TGTGCCAGCGGGCGTAGCACCGGGGAGCTGTTTTTT; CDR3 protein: CASGRSTGELFF
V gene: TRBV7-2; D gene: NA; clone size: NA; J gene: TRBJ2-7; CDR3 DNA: TGTGCCAGCAGCTTTAATAGTAACGAGCAGTACTTC; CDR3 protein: CASSFNSNEQYF
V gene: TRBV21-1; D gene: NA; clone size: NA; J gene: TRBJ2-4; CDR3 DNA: TGTGCCAGCAGCAATGCCCCCGGACTAGCCGAGCTAGCCAAAAACATTCAGTACTTC; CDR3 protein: CASSNAPGLAELAKNIQYF
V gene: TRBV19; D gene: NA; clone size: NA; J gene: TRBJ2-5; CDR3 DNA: TGTGCCAGTAGCCCCGGATGGACTCCTGGGAGTTTGGAGACCCAGTACTTC; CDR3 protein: CASSPGWTPGSLETQYF
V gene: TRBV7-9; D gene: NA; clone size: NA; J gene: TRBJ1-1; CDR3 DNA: TGTGCCAGCAGCAACCCCGGGGGAGGCACTGAAGCTTTCTTT; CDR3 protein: CASSNPGGGTEAFF
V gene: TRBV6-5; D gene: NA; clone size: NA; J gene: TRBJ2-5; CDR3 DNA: TGTGCCAGCAGTTACTCCGTTCGGGAGACCCAGTACTTC; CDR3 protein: CASSYSVRETQYF
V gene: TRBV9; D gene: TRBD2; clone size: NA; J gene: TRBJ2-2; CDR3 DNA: TGTGCCAGCAGCATTACTAGCGGGACTTACGGGGAGCTGTTTTTT; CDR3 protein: CASSITSGTYGELFF
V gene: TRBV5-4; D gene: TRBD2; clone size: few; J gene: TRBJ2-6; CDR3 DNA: TGTGCCAGCAGTCTGGGCGGGGGGAGAGGGGCCAACGTCCTGACTTTC; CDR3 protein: CASSLGGGRGANVLTF